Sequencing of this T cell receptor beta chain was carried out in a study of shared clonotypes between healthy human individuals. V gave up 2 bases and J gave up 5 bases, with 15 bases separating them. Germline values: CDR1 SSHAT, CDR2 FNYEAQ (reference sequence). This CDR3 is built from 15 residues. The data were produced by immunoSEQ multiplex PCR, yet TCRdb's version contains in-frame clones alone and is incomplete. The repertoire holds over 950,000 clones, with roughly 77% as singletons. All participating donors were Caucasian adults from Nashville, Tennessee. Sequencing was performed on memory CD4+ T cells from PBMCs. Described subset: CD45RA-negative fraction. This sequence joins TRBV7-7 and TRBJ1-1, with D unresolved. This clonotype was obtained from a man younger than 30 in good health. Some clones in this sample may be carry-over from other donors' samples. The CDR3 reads CASSLRFKLRTEAFF. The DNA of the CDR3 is TGTGCCAGCAGCTTAAGGTTCAAATTAAGGACTGAAGCTTTCTTT.